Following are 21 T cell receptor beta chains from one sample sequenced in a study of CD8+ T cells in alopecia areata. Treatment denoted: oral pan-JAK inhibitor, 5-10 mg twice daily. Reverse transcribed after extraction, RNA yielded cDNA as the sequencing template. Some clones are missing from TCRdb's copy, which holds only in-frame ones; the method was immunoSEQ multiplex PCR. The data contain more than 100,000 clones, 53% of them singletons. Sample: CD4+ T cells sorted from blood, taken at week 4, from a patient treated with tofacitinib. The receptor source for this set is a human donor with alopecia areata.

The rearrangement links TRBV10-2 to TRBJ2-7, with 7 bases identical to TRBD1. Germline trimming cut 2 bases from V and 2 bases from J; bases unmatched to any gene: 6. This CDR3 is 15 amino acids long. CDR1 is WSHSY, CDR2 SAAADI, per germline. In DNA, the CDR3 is TGCGCCAGCAGTGAGGCAGGGGGTAGAACCTACGAGCAGTACTTC. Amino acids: CASSEAGGRTYEQYF.

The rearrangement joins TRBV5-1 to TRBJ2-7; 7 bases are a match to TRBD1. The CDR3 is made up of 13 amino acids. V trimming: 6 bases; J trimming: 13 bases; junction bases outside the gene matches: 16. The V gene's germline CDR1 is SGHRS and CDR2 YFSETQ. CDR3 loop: CASNPTGSEVNYF. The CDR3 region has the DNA TGCGCCAGCAACCCGACAGGGTCAGAGGTTAATTACTTC.

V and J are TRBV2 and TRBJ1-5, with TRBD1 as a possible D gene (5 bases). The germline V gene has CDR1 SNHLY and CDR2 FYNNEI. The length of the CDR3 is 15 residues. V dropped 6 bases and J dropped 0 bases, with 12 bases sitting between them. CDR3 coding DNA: TGTGCCAGCAGGGGGGGACCGTCTAGCAATCAGCCCCAGCATTTT. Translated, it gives CASRGGPSSNQPQHF.

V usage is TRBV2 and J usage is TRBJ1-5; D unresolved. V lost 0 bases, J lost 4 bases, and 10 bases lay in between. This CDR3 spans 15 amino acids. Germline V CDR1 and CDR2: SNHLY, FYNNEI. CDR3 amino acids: CASSEALGSNQPQHF. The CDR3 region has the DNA TGTGCCAGCAGTGAAGCGCTTGGGAGTAATCAGCCCCAGCATTTT.

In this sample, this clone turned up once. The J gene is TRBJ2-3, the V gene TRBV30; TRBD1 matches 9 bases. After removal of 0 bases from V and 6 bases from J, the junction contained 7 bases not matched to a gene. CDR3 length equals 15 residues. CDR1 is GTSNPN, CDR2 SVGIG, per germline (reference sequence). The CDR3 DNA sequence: TGTGCCTGGAGTGTAGGACAGGGGAGCCTGGATACGCAGTATTTT. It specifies CAWSVGQGSLDTQYF. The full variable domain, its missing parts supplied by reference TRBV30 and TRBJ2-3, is SQTIHQWPATLVQPVGSPLSLECTVEGTSNPNLYWYRQAAGRGLQLLFYSVGIGQISSEVPQNLSASRPQDRQFILSSKKLLLSDSGFYLCAWSVGQGSLDTQYFGPGTRLTVL.

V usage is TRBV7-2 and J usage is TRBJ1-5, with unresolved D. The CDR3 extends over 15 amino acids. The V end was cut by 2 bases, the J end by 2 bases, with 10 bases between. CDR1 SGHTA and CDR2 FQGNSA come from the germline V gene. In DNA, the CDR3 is TGTGCCAGCAGCTTAAGGGAGTTCGGCAATCAGCCCCAGCATTTT. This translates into CASSLREFGNQPQHF.

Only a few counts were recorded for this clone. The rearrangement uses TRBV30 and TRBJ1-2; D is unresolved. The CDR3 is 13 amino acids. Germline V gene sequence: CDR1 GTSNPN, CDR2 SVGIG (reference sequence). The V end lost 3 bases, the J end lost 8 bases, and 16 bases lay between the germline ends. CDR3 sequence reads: CAWRRRISEGYTF. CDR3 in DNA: TGTGCCTGGAGAAGACGGATCTCGGAAGGCTACACCTTC. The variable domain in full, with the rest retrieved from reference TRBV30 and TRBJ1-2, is SQTIHQWPATLVQPVGSPLSLECTVEGTSNPNLYWYRQAAGRGLQLLFYSVGIGQISSEVPQNLSASRPQDRQFILSSKKLLLSDSGFYLCAWRRRISEGYTFGSGTRLTVV.

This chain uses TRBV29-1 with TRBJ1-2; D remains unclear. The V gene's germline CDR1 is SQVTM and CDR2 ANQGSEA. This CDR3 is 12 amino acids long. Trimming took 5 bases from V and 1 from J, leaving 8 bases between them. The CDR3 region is CSVSTLNYGYTF. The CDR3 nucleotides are TGCAGCGTTTCGACACTTAACTATGGCTACACCTTC.

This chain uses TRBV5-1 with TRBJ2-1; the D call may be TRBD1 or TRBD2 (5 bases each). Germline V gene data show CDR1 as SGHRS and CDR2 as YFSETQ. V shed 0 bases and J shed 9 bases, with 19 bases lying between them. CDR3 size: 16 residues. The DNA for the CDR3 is TGCGCCAGCAGCTTGGCCTACGGGGCTGGTGGGGGTGAGCAGTTCTTC. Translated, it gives CASSLAYGAGGGEQFF.

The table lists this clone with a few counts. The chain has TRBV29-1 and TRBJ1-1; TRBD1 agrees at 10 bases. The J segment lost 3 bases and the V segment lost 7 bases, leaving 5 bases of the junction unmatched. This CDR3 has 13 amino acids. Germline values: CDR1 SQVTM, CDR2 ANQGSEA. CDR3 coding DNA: TGCAGCGGTTTGGGACAGGGGTACACTGAAGCTTTCTTT. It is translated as CSGLGQGYTEAFF.

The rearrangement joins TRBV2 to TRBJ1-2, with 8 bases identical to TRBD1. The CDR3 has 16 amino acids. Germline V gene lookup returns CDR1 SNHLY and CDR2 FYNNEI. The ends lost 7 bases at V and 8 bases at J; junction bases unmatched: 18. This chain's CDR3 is CASKMVGAGGRGGYTF. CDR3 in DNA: TGTGCCAGCAAAATGGTAGGGGCAGGGGGCCGAGGAGGCTACACCTTC.

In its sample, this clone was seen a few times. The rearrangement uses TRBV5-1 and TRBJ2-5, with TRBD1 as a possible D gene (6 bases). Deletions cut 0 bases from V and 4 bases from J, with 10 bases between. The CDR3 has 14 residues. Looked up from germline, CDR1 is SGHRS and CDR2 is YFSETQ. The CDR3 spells CASSLGQGPETQYF. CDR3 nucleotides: TGCGCCAGCAGCTTGGGGCAGGGGCCAGAGACCCAGTACTTC.

The CDR3 region is CASSPRTGENYGYTF. The CDR3 bases are TGTGCCAGCTCACCAAGGACAGGGGAGAACTATGGCTACACCTTC. The chain carries TRBV18 and TRBJ1-2; TRBD1 agrees at 9 bases. CDR1 and CDR2 (germline): KGHSH, LQKENI. After removal of 2 bases from V and 2 bases from J, the junction contained 3 bases not matched to a gene. The CDR3 is 15 amino acids.

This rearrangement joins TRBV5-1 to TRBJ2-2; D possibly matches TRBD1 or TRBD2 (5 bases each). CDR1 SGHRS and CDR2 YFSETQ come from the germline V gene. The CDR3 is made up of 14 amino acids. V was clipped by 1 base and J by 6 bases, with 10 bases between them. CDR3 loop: CASSLQGPSGELFF. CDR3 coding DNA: TGCGCCAGCAGCTTGCAGGGACCCTCCGGGGAGCTGTTTTTT.

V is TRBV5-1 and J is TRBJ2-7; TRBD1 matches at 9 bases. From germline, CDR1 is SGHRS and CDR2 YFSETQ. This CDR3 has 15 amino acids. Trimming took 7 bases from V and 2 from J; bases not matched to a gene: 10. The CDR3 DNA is TGCGCCAGCGGAACCGTACAGGGGGCAACCTACGAGCAGTACTTC. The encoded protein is CASGTVQGATYEQYF.

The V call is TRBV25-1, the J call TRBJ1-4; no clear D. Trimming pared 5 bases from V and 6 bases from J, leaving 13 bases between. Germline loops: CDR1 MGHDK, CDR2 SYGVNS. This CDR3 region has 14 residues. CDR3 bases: TGTGCCAGCAGTCCCCGGGGAGGCGATGAAAAACTGTTTTTT. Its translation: CASSPRGGDEKLFF.

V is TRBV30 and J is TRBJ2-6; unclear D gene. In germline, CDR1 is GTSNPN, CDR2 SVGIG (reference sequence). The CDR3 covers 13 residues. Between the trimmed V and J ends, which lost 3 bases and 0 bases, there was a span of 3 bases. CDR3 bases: TGTGCCTGGAGGTACTCTGGGGCCAACGTCCTGACTTTC. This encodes CAWRYSGANVLTF.

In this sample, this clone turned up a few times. The chain's CDR3 is CASSGTGGNQPQHF. Written as DNA, the CDR3 is TGTGCCAGCAGTGGGACAGGGGGGAATCAGCCCCAGCATTTT. This chain connects TRBV2 to TRBJ1-5; 10 bases are a match to TRBD1. V trimming: 4 bases; J trimming: 4 bases; junction bases outside the gene matches: 1. CDR3 size: 14 residues. CDR1 SNHLY and CDR2 FYNNEI come from the germline V gene.

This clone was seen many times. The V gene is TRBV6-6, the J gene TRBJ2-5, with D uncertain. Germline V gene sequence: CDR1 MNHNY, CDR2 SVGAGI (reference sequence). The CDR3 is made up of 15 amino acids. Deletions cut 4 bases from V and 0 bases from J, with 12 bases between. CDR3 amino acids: CASSSPAMYQETQYF. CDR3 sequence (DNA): TGTGCCAGCAGTTCCCCGGCCATGTACCAAGAGACCCAGTACTTC.

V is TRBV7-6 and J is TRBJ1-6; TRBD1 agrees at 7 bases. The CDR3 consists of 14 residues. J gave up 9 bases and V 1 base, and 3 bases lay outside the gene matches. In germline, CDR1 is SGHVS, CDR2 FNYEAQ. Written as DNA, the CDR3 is TGTGCCAGCAGCTTAGACAGGGGTACTTCACCCCTCCACTTT. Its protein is CASSLDRGTSPLHF.

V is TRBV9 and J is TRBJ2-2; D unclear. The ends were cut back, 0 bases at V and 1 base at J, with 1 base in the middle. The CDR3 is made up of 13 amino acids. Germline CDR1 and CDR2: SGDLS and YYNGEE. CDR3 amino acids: CASSVGNTGELFF. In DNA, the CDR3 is TGTGCCAGCAGCGTAGGGAACACCGGGGAGCTGTTTTTT.